The 30 T cell receptor beta chains given below trace back to one sample, sequenced in a study of blood T cell repertoires in COVID-19. Sequencing was performed with immunoSEQ multiplex PCR; in TCRdb, only in-frame clones are kept and a portion is missing. The sample shows 110,000 or so clones, approximately 81% of them seen only once. Material for sequencing was peripheral blood. Receptor source: a man aged 45-60 years with acute or convalescent COVID-19.

V usage is TRBV15 and J usage is TRBJ2-5, with 12 bases that match TRBD1. Germline V lookup: CDR1 LNHNV, CDR2 YYDKDF (reference sequence). This CDR3 comprises 18 residues. The V gene end was trimmed by 3 bases and the J gene end by 5 bases; junction bases not matched to a gene: 13. This chain's CDR3 is CATSRALTGTGGRETQYF. For the CDR3, the DNA is TGTGCCACCAGCAGGGCTCTTACCGGGACAGGGGGCAGGGAGACCCAGTACTTC.

The chain joins TRBV24-1 to TRBJ1-2; weak D call: TRBD1 (5 bases). Per germline, CDR1 KGHDR and CDR2 SFDVKD. This CDR3 contains 16 residues. Trimming took off 0 bases at V and 3 bases at J, with 13 bases between the two ends. In nucleotides, the CDR3 is TGTGCCACCAGTGATTTGCGTGGCAGGGAGGACTATGGCTACACCTTC. It specifies CATSDLRGREDYGYTF.

The rearrangement uses TRBV18 and TRBJ2-7, with 8 bases lining up with TRBD1. This CDR3 is 16 amino acids long. Trimming removed 0 bases from V and 0 bases from J; junction bases left unmatched: 4. CDR1 is KGHSH and CDR2 is LQKENI in the germline V gene. For the CDR3, the DNA is TGTGCCAGCTCACCACCGACGACAGGGGACTCCTACGAGCAGTACTTC. Amino acid sequence: CASSPPTTGDSYEQYF.

V usage is TRBV6-6 and J usage is TRBJ1-2; 7 bases fit TRBD1. Losses at the gene ends were 6 bases for V and 0 bases for J; bases not matched to a gene: 4. CDR1 is MNHNY and CDR2 is SVGAGI in the germline V gene (reference sequence). The CDR3 loop spans 14 amino acids. The CDR3 DNA reads TGTGCCAGCAGCGGGACAGTTTCTAACTATGGCTACACCTTC. As protein: CASSGTVSNYGYTF.

The chain couples TRBV4-1 to TRBJ2-7; D is perhaps TRBD1 (5 bases). The V end was cut by 4 bases, the J end by 4 bases, with 23 bases between. This CDR3 is 17 amino acids long. Germline V gives CDR1 MGHRA, CDR2 YSYEKL. The CDR3: CASSLVYPDIQGYEQYF. As DNA, the CDR3 is TGCGCCAGCAGCCTAGTATATCCCGACATCCAGGGATACGAGCAGTACTTC.

V gene TRBV2 combines with J gene TRBJ1-5, with TRBD1 identical over 9 bases. The CDR3 is made up of 14 amino acids. Germline V lookup: CDR1 SNHLY, CDR2 FYNNEI. The V and J ends lost 8 bases and 2 bases, in that order; junction bases with no gene match: 4. The chain's CDR3 is CASRTGDRNQPQHF. The DNA for the CDR3 is TGTGCCAGCCGGACAGGGGATCGCAATCAGCCCCAGCATTTT. The full variable domain, its missing parts supplied by reference TRBV2 and TRBJ1-5, is EPEVTQTPSHQVTQMGQEVILRCVPISNHLYFYWYRQILGQKVEFLVSFYNNEISEKSEIFDDQFSVERPDGSNFTLKIRSTKLEDSAMYFCASRTGDRNQPQHFGDGTRLSIL.

This clone has a single count. The chain has TRBV4-1 and TRBJ1-2, with unresolved D. Germline CDR1 is MGHRA and CDR2 is YSYEKL. Trimming removed 1 base at V and 2 bases at J, with 26 bases between. The CDR3 length is 20 residues. CDR3 loop: CASSQAVDRESGSRNYGYTF. DNA for the CDR3: TGCGCCAGCAGCCAAGCTGTGGATCGGGAAAGCGGGTCACGCAACTATGGCTACACCTTC.

V usage is TRBV15 and J usage is TRBJ2-3; a weak D match, TRBD1 (6 bases). Germline V gene sequence: CDR1 LNHNV, CDR2 YYDKDF (reference sequence). V lost 3 bases and J lost 6, with 19 bases in between. The CDR3 extends over 16 amino acids. The CDR3 protein is CATSRGALPGSDTQYF. The CDR3 nucleotides read TGTGCCACCAGCAGGGGGGCCCTCCCTGGCTCGGATACGCAGTATTTT.

V is TRBV19 and J is TRBJ1-5; 8 nucleotides match TRBD1. This CDR3 comprises 14 residues. V dropped 6 bases and J dropped 3; count of bases not matched to a gene: 4. Germline V lookup: CDR1 LNHDA, CDR2 SQIVND (reference sequence). CDR3 amino acids: CASSQGAVNQPQHF. The CDR3 DNA sequence: TGTGCCAGTAGCCAGGGGGCCGTCAATCAGCCCCAGCATTTT.

This chain joins TRBV13 and TRBJ2-3, with a weak D call TRBD2 (5 bases). The CDR3 is made up of 15 amino acids. Trimming stripped 3 bases from V and 1 base from J, with 11 bases between. Germline V gene lookup returns CDR1 PRHDT and CDR2 FYEKMQ (reference sequence). CDR3 residues: CASSFGILGTDTQYF. In DNA, the CDR3 is TGTGCCAGCAGCTTCGGGATCCTGGGCACAGATACGCAGTATTTT.

The V gene is TRBV27, the J gene TRBJ1-1; D call uncertain. The length of the CDR3 is 16 residues. Trimming took off 5 bases at V and 0 bases at J, with 16 bases between the two ends. CDR1 and CDR2 from the germline V gene are MNHEY and SMNVEV (reference sequence). CDR3 nucleotide sequence: TGTGCCAGCAGTAAACTGGCGGGCGGATTGAACACTGAAGCTTTCTTT. This translates into CASSKLAGGLNTEAFF.

V is TRBV5-1 and J is TRBJ2-1, with a tentative D call TRBD1 (6 bases). The CDR3 totals 14 residues. The V gene lost 5 bases and the J gene lost 4 bases, with 13 bases spanning the gap. Germline assignment: CDR1 SGHRS and CDR2 YFSETQ. The CDR3 bases are TGCGCCAGCAGTTTCTCACAGGGATACAATGAGCAGTTCTTC. Protein sequence: CASSFSQGYNEQFF.

This clone came up once. The chain recombines TRBV20-1 with TRBJ1-2; TRBD1 matches at 8 bases. The CDR3 is 16 amino acids. V gave up 3 bases and J gave up 2 bases; unmatched junction bases: 11. Germline CDR1 DFQATT, CDR2 SNEGSKA (reference sequence). CDR3 in amino acids: CSASATGGDKNYGYTF. The CDR3 DNA reads TGCAGTGCTAGTGCAACAGGGGGGGATAAAAACTATGGCTACACCTTC.

The chain has TRBV3-1 (or the pseudogene TRBV3-2) and TRBJ2-1; TRBD2 aligns across 9 bases. CDR3 length equals 18 residues. Trimming at V came to 4 bases and at J to 4 bases, leaving 14 bases not matched to a gene. The germline V gene encodes CDR1 LGHDT and CDR2 YNNKEL (reference sequence). CDR3 region: CASSLGTAGGPRYNEQFF. The CDR3 nucleotides read TGTGCCAGCAGCCTAGGCACGGCGGGGGGGCCGAGGTACAATGAGCAGTTCTTC.

V and J are TRBV30 and TRBJ2-7; TRBD2 is a possible D gene (8 bases). The CDR3 is 15 residues long. With 2 bases removed from V and 4 bases from J, the gap between germline ends came to 18 bases. Germline CDR1 reads GTSNPN; CDR2 reads SVGIG (reference sequence). The CDR3 DNA is TGTGCCTGGAGTCGGGAGGGGGCGGAGGGTTACGAGCAGTACTTC. Its translation is CAWSREGAEGYEQYF.

The V call is TRBV7-2, the J call TRBJ1-5, with D unresolved. The CDR3 runs 13 residues. Germline CDR1 is SGHTA and CDR2 is FQGNSA. V gave up 2 bases and J gave up 4 bases, with 6 bases separating them. As DNA, the CDR3 is TGTGCCAGCAGCTTAACGGTTAATCAGCCCCAGCATTTT. Translation gives CASSLTVNQPQHF.

The chain joins TRBV18 to TRBJ2-3, with D possibly being TRBD1 (6 bases). The V gene's germline CDR1 is KGHSH and CDR2 LQKENI. The CDR3 sequence is 13 residues long. Trimming shortened V by 2 bases and J by 4 bases, and 7 bases separated the two germline ends. CDR3 bases: TGTGCCAGCTCACCAGGGGGCGCAGATACGCAGTATTTT. This sequence encodes CASSPGGADTQYF.

The J gene is TRBJ1-1, the V gene TRBV28; unclear D gene. The V and J ends lost 6 bases and 0 bases respectively, with 8 bases between them. The CDR3 is 13 amino acids. In germline, CDR1 is MDHEN, CDR2 SYDVKM. The CDR3 reads CASSSALNTEAFF. The CDR3 DNA is TGTGCCAGCAGCTCTGCGTTGAACACTGAAGCTTTCTTT.

The CDR3 spells CASSLEGTGLEAFF. CDR3 coding DNA: TGCGCCAGCAGCTTGGAGGGGACAGGTTTGGAAGCTTTCTTT. The chain links TRBV5-1 to TRBJ1-1; TRBD1 agrees at 8 bases. Germline lookup yields CDR1 SGHRS and CDR2 YFSETQ. V trimming: 0 bases; J trimming: 8 bases; junction bases outside the gene matches: 6. This CDR3 has 14 residues.

The chain couples TRBV18 to TRBJ1-2, with TRBD1 identical over 7 bases. Germline CDR1 KGHSH, CDR2 LQKENI. CDR3 length: 15 residues. J lost 7 bases, V lost 3 bases, and 11 bases had no gene match. CDR3 in DNA: TGTGCCAGCTCACCGCCAGGGGGGACTTTGGCTGGCTACACCTTC. Its translation is CASSPPGGTLAGYTF.

The chain links TRBV27 to TRBJ1-2; tentative D call: TRBD1 (6 bases). Trimming removed 3 bases from V and 7 bases from J, with 12 bases in between. The CDR3 consists of 13 residues. Per germline, CDR1 MNHEY and CDR2 SMNVEV (reference sequence). In DNA form, the CDR3 reads TGTGCCAGCAGTTTTGACAGGTCGGTTGGCTACACCTTC. Protein: CASSFDRSVGYTF.

The V and J genes are TRBV12-3 or TRBV12-4 and TRBJ1-1; tentative D call: TRBD1 (5 bases). The CDR3 sequence is 12 residues long. The V and J ends lost 3 bases and 9 bases respectively, with 11 bases between them. The CDR3 spells CASSFREAKAFF. The CDR3 DNA is TGTGCCAGCAGTTTCAGGGAGGCTAAAGCTTTCTTT.

Worth noting for this clone: The same CDR3 is also encoded by other DNA sequences in this sample. This chain joins TRBV5-1 and TRBJ2-7, with 13 bases fitting TRBD2. With 3 bases clipped from V and 0 bases from J, the junction kept 0 bases outside the gene matches. This CDR3 region has 15 residues. Germline CDR1 reads SGHRS; CDR2 reads YFSETQ. CDR3 nucleotide sequence: TGCGCCAGCAGCTGGACTAGCGGGAGCTCCTACGAGCAGTACTTC. Protein product: CASSWTSGSSYEQYF.

V gene TRBV5-1 combines with J gene TRBJ1-1; maybe TRBD1 (6 bases). The germline gives CDR1 SGHRS, CDR2 YFSETQ. The CDR3 runs 11 residues. V lost 1 base to trimming and J lost 8 bases, with 6 bases between them. CDR3 residues: CASSLTGEAFF. The CDR3 DNA follows: TGCGCCAGCAGCTTGACAGGGGAAGCTTTCTTT.

This clone appeared a single time. This chain joins TRBV4-1 and TRBJ2-7; perhaps TRBD1 as D (6 bases). The CDR3 covers 16 residues. Germline assignment: CDR1 MGHRA and CDR2 YSYEKL. V shed 0 bases and J shed 3 bases, with 15 bases lying between them. Here the CDR3 reads CASSQEWGPENYEQYF. The CDR3 DNA is TGCGCCAGCAGCCAAGAATGGGGGCCAGAGAACTACGAGCAGTACTTC.

The V call is TRBV19, the J call TRBJ1-5, with 9 positions matching TRBD1. The CDR3 covers 15 residues. The V and J ends lost 5 bases and 5 bases, in that order; junction bases with no gene match: 7. CDR1 and CDR2 from the germline V gene are LNHDA and SQIVND (reference sequence). Written as DNA, the CDR3 is TGTGCCAGTAGTGTAATACAGGGGGCGCATCAGCCCCAGCATTTT. Encoded protein: CASSVIQGAHQPQHF.

V usage is TRBV5-8 and J usage is TRBJ1-5; D ambiguous. Germline V gene lookup returns CDR1 SGHTS and CDR2 YDEGEE. Trimming pared 1 base from V and 0 bases from J, leaving 5 bases between. The CDR3 covers 14 residues. The CDR3 loop reads CASSLRVSNQPQHF. CDR3 nucleotides: TGTGCCAGCAGCTTGCGAGTTAGCAATCAGCCCCAGCATTTT.

The chain carries TRBV19 and TRBJ1-1; maybe TRBD1 (5 bases). Per germline, CDR1 LNHDA and CDR2 SQIVND (reference sequence). V dropped 2 bases and J dropped 1 base, with 8 bases sitting between them. CDR3 length: 14 amino acids. Here the CDR3 DNA reads TGTGCCAGTAGTATATACAGGTCGAACACTGAAGCTTTCTTT. Protein: CASSIYRSNTEAFF.

This clone appeared a few times. The genes are TRBV19 and TRBJ2-3; 10 bases are shared with TRBD1. Germline V CDR1 and CDR2: LNHDA, SQIVND (reference sequence). The V gene end was trimmed by 7 bases and the J gene end by 2 bases; junction bases not matched to a gene: 6. The CDR3 extends over 15 amino acids. The CDR3 nucleotides are TGTGCCAGTAATGAGGGACAGGGGAACACAGATACGCAGTATTTT. Translated, it gives CASNEGQGNTDTQYF.

This chain uses TRBV6-5 with TRBJ1-5, with a tentative D call TRBD1 (5 bases). V dropped 6 bases and J dropped 6 bases, with 12 bases sitting between them. The CDR3 runs 13 residues. CDR1 is MNHEY and CDR2 is SVGAGI in the germline V gene. CDR3 sequence reads: CASRQGEFQPQHF. CDR3 nucleotide sequence: TGTGCCAGCAGGCAAGGGGAATTTCAGCCCCAGCATTTT.